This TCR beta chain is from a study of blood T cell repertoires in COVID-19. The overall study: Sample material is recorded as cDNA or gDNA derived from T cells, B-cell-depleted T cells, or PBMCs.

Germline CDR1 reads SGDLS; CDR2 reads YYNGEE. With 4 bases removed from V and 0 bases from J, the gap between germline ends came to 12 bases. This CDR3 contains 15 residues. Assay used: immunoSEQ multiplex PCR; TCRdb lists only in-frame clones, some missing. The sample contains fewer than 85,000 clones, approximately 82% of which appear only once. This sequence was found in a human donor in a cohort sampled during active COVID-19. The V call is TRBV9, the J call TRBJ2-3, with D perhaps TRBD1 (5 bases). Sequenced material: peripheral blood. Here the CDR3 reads CASSSVAGSTDTQYF. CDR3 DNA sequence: TGTGCCAGCAGCTCCGTCGCAGGGAGCACAGATACGCAGTATTTT.